The 10 T cell receptor beta chains presented below share a single source sample, sequenced in a study of OX40 agonist ivuxolimab in advanced cancers. TCRdb's table, derived via immunoSEQ multiplex PCR, lists solely in-frame clones and lacks some. The table has tens of thousands of clones, 80% to 90% seen once. Sequenced material: CD4+ or CD8+ T cells sorted from blood, taken in a trial of the OX40 agonist ivuxolimab. All receptors derive from an adult with an advanced solid tumor such as melanoma, head and neck, liver or kidney cancer.

V gene TRBV11-3 combines with J gene TRBJ2-1, with D tentatively TRBD1 or TRBD2 (6 bases each). Trimming took 5 bases from V and 10 from J, leaving 21 bases between them. The CDR3 contains 15 residues. From germline, CDR1 is SGHNT and CDR2 YENEEA. The CDR3 coding sequence is TGTGCCAGCAGCCTAGGGGGGCAGGGGCAAAGAGAGCAGTTCTTC. Its translation: CASSLGGQGQREQFF. Variable domain in full (rest from reference TRBV11-3 and TRBJ2-1): EAGVVQSPRYKIIEKKQPVAFWCNPISGHNTLYWYLQNLGQGPELLIRYENEEAVDDSQLPKDRFSAERLKGVDSTLKIQPAELGDSAVYLCASSLGGQGQREQFFGPGTRLTVL.

The chain uses TRBV4-2 and TRBJ1-1, with 8 nucleotides matching TRBD1. This CDR3 spans 14 amino acids. Germline trimming cut 4 bases from V and 2 bases from J; bases unmatched to any gene: 3. The V gene's germline CDR1 is LGHNA and CDR2 YNFKEQ. The CDR3 bases are TGTGCCAGCAGCCGGACAGGGAAAAACACTGAAGCTTTCTTT. It is translated as CASSRTGKNTEAFF.

CDR3 DNA: TGTGCCAGCAGTGAGTCTGCTAGGGAAAAACTGTTTTTT. It translates to CASSESAREKLFF. The rearrangement uses TRBV2 and TRBJ1-4, with D unclear. The V and J ends lost 3 bases and 8 bases respectively, with 10 bases between them. Per the germline V gene, CDR1 is SNHLY and CDR2 is FYNNEI. This CDR3 spans 13 amino acids.

The genes are TRBV2 and TRBJ2-1; 7 nucleotides agree with TRBD2. V was clipped by 3 bases and J by 1 base; unmatched bases: 6. This CDR3 comprises 16 residues. CDR1 and CDR2 from the germline V gene are SNHLY and FYNNEI. The CDR3, as DNA: TGTGCCAGCAGTGAGGGGAGGGGCGGTTCCTACAATGAGCAGTTCTTC. Its translation: CASSEGRGGSYNEQFF.

CDR3 sequence: CASSVGPGARNEQFF. As DNA, the CDR3 is TGTGCCAGCAGCGTAGGACCCGGGGCCCGCAATGAGCAGTTCTTC. This sequence joins TRBV9 and TRBJ2-1; perhaps D is TRBD1 or TRBD2 (5 bases each). This CDR3 spans 15 amino acids. CDR1 and CDR2 (germline): SGDLS, YYNGEE. V lost 0 bases to trimming and J lost 6 bases, with 13 bases between them.

V gene TRBV5-4 combines with J gene TRBJ1-1, with TRBD1 matching 7 bases. This CDR3 has 13 amino acids. Germline assignment: CDR1 SGHNT and CDR2 YYREEE (reference sequence). Trimming removed 5 bases from V and 11 bases from J; junction bases left unmatched: 12. CDR3 DNA: TGTGCCAGCAGTCGAGGGGGCGGACCGGCGGCTTTCTTT. This codes for CASSRGGGPAAFF. The variable domain in full, with the rest retrieved from reference TRBV5-4 and TRBJ1-1, is ETGVTQSPTHLIKTRGQQVTLRCSSQSGHNTVSWYQQALGQGPQFIFQYYREEENGRGNFPPRFSGLQFPNYSSELNVNALELDDSALYLCASSRGGGPAAFFGQGTRLTVV.

This rearrangement joins TRBV28 to TRBJ1-2; 8 nucleotides match TRBD1. The CDR3 runs 15 residues. CDR1 and CDR2 from the germline V gene are MDHEN and SYDVKM. J gave up 8 bases and V 6 bases, and 14 bases lay outside the gene matches. CDR3 DNA sequence: TGTGCCAGCAGAACGGGACAGGAAATTCTAAGCGGCTACACCTTC. Its translation is CASRTGQEILSGYTF.

This clone showed up just a few times. The chain uses TRBV2 and TRBJ1-5; TRBD1 agrees at 7 bases. V trimming: 7 bases; J trimming: 5 bases; junction bases outside the gene matches: 8. CDR3 size: 14 residues. Germline CDR1 SNHLY, CDR2 FYNNEI. CDR3 coding DNA: TGTGCCAGCAATAAGGGGGCGCTGGATCAGCCCCAGCATTTT. Translating it yields CASNKGALDQPQHF.

The chain links TRBV6-6 to TRBJ2-7; D might be TRBD1 or TRBD2, each matching 5 bases. With 2 bases removed from V and 3 bases from J, the gap between germline ends came to 14 bases. The germline CDR1 and CDR2 sequences are MNHNY and SVGAGI (reference sequence). This CDR3 has 15 residues. In DNA form, the CDR3 reads TGTGCCAGCAGTTACGCGGCAGGGAGTAGCTACGAGCAGTACTTC. Protein: CASSYAAGSSYEQYF.

The V and J genes are TRBV5-4 and TRBJ1-3; D gene uncertain. The V and J ends lost 1 base and 0 bases respectively, with 5 bases between them. The germline V gene has CDR1 SGHNT and CDR2 YYREEE (reference sequence). CDR3 length: 14 amino acids. The CDR3: CASSLLDSGNTIYF. CDR3 in DNA: TGTGCCAGCAGCTTGCTTGACTCTGGAAACACCATATATTTT.